The clone carrying this TCR beta chain has at least ten counts. Its target is not known. The source of the sample is a study of T cells in Graves' hyperthyroidism and ophthalmopathy. TCR beta CDR3 regions were amplified from RNA transcripts. Primed by the HTBI set, a first-round RT-PCR was run on the TCR CDR3. TCRdb passed the multiplex PCR reads through MiXCR, listing each CDR3 protein once. The sample holds approximately 710,000 distinct CDR3 sequences, approximately 15% seen once. Findings and caveats of the study: In simple terms, a model built on 13 V-J features told ophthalmopathy apart from stable hyperthyroidism.

Newly diagnosed hyperthyroidism, duration under 2 months, in patients aged 18 to 65. The sequencing input was blood. This receptor was identified in a man aged 50 to 59 with Graves' hyperthyroidism.

The DNA of the CDR3 is TGTGCCAGCACCAAAAACAGCCTCCAAGAGACCCAGTACTTC. Protein: CASTKNSLQETQYF. This chain connects TRBV28 to TRBJ2-5; no reliable D call. The CDR3 spans 14 residues. Trimming removed 7 bases at V and 1 base at J, with 13 bases between. The germline V gene has CDR1 MDHEN and CDR2 SYDVKM.